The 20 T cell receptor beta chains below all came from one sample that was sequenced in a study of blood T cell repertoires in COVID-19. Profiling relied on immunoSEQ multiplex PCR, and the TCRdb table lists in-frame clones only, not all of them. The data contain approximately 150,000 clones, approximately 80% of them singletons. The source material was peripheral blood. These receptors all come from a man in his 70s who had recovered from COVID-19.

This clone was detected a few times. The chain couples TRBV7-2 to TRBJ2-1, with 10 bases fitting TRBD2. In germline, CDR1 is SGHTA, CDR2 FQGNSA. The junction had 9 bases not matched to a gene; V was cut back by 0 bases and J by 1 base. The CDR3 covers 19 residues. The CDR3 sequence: CASSLASLAGAPSYNEQFF. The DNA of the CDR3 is TGTGCCAGCAGCTTAGCGAGCCTAGCGGGAGCCCCATCCTACAATGAGCAGTTCTTC.

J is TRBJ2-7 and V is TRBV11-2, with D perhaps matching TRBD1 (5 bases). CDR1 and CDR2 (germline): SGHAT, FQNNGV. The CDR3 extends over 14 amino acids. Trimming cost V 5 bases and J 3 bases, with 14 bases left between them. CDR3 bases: TGTGCCAGCAGCCCATCACAGGCGGACTACGAGCAGTACTTC. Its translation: CASSPSQADYEQYF.

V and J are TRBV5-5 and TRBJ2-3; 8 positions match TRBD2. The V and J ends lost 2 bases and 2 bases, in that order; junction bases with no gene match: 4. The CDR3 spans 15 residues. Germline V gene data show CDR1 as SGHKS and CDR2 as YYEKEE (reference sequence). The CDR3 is CASSLAGAITDTQYF. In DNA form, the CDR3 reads TGTGCCAGCAGCTTAGCGGGAGCCATCACAGATACGCAGTATTTT.

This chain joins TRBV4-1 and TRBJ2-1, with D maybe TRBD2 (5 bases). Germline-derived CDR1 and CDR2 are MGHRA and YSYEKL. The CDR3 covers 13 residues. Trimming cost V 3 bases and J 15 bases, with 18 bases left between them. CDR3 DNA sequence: TGCGCCAGCAGCCAGGACCCTCCGGGGAACCTGTTCTTC. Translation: CASSQDPPGNLFF.

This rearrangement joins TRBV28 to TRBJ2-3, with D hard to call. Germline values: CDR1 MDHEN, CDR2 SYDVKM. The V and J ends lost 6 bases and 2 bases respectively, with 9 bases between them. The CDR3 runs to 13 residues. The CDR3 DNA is TGTGCCAGCAGCTACCAGGTCACAGATACGCAGTATTTT. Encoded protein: CASSYQVTDTQYF.

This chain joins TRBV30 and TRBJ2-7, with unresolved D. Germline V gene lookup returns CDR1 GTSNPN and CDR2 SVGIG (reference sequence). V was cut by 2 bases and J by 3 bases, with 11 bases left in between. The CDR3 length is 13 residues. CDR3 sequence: CAWSKTLNYEQYF. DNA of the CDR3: TGTGCCTGGAGTAAAACATTGAACTACGAGCAGTACTTC.

CDR3 residues: CASSPQDRSEKLFF. The CDR3 DNA is TGTGCCAGCTCACCTCAGGACAGAAGTGAAAAACTGTTTTTT. This rearrangement joins TRBV18 to TRBJ1-4; a weak D match, TRBD1 (6 bases). CDR1 is KGHSH, CDR2 LQKENI, per germline. The V gene lost 3 bases and the J gene lost 7 bases, with 12 bases spanning the gap. The CDR3 contains 14 residues.

The CDR3 is CASSRGVNTEAFF. CDR3 DNA sequence: TGTGCCAGTAGCAGGGGGGTGAACACTGAAGCTTTCTTT. The chain recombines TRBV19 with TRBJ1-1; 7 bases match TRBD1. Germline CDR1 reads LNHDA; CDR2 reads SQIVND (reference sequence). V was pared by 6 bases and J by 0 bases, with 1 base of the junction left unmatched. The CDR3 runs 13 residues.

The CDR3 bases are TGTGCCATCAGTGAGAGGGAGGACTCCGGGGGGGAGCTGTTTTTT. Protein product: CAISEREDSGGELFF. The V gene is TRBV10-3, the J gene TRBJ2-2, with D possibly being TRBD2 (6 bases). V lost 2 bases, J lost 8 bases, and 15 bases lay in between. CDR1 is ENHRY and CDR2 is SYGVKD in the germline V gene. This CDR3 has 15 residues.

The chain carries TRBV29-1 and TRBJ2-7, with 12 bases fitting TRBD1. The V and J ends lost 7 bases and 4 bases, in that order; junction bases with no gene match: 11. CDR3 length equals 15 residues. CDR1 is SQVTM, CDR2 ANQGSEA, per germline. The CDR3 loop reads CSAYFPGQGAYEQYF. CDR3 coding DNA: TGCAGCGCCTATTTCCCGGGACAGGGGGCTTACGAGCAGTACTTC.

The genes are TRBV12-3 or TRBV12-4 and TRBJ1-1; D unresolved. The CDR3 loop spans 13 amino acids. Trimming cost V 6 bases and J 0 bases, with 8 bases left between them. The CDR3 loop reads CASRRQVNTEAFF. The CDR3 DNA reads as TGTGCCAGCAGAAGACAAGTGAACACTGAAGCTTTCTTT.

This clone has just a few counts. The CDR3: CASRPGQGLMNSPLHF. CDR3 nucleotide sequence: TGCGCCAGCAGACCTGGACAGGGCCTAATGAATTCACCCCTCCACTTT. The chain employs TRBV5-1 and TRBJ1-6; 8 bases line up with TRBD1. This CDR3 comprises 16 residues. Germline trimming cut 5 bases from V and 7 bases from J; bases unmatched to any gene: 11. CDR1 and CDR2 (germline): SGHRS, YFSETQ.

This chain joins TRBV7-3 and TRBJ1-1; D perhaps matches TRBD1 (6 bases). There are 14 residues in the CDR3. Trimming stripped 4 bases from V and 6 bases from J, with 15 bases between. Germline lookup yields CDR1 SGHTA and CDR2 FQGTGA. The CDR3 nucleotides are TGTGCCAGCAGCTCCTGGGGCAGGGGCGCTGAAGCTTTCTTT. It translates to CASSSWGRGAEAFF.

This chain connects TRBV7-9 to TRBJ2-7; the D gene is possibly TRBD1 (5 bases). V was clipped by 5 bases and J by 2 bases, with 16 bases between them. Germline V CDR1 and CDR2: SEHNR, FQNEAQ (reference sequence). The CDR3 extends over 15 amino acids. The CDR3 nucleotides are TGTGCCAGCAGCCCACAACCGGCAGGGACCTACGAGCAGTACTTC. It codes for CASSPQPAGTYEQYF.

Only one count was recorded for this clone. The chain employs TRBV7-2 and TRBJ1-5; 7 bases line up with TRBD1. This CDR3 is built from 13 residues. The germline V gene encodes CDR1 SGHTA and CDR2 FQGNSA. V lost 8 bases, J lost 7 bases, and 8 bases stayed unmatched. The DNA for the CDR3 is TGTGCCAGCGCCCAGCAGGGGGAACAGCCCCAGCATTTT. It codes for CASAQQGEQPQHF. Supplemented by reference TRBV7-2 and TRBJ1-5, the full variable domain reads GAGVSQSPSNKVTEKGKDVELRCDPISGHTALYWYRQSLGQGLEFLIYFQGNSAPDKSGLPSDRFSAERTGGSVSTLTIQRTQQEDSAVYLCASAQQGEQPQHFGDGTRLSIL.

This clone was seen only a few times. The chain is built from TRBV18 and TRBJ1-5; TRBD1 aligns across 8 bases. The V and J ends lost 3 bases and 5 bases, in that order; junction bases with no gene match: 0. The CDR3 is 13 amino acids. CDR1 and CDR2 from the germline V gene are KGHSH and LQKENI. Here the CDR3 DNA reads TGTGCCAGCTCACCGACAGGGGATCAGCCCCAGCATTTT. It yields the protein CASSPTGDQPQHF.

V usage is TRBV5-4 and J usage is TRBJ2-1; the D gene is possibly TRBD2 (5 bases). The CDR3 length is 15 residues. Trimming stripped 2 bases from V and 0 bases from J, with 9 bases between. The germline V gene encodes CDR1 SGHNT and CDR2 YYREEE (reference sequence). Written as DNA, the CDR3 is TGTGCCAGCAGCTTAGGCGGGTACTCCTACAATGAGCAGTTCTTC. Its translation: CASSLGGYSYNEQFF.

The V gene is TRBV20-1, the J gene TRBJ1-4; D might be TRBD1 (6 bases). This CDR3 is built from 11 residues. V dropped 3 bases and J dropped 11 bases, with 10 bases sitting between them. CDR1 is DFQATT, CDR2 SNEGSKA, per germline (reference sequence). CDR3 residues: CSARTQGKLFF. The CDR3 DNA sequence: TGCAGTGCTAGGACCCAGGGGAAACTGTTTTTT.

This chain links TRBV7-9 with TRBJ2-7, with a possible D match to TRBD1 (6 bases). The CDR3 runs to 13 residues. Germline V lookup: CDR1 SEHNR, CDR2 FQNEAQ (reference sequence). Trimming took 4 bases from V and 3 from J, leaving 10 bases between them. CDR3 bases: TGTGCCAGCAGCTCTGAGGGGGTCTACGAGCAGTACTTC. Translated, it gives CASSSEGVYEQYF.

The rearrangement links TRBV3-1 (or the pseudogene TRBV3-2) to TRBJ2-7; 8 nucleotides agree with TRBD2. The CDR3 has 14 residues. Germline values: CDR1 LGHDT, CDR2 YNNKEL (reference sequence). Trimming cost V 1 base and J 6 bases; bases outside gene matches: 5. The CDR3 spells CASSQGAGVGEQYF. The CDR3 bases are TGTGCCAGCAGCCAAGGAGCGGGAGTTGGCGAGCAGTACTTC.